The 10 T cell receptor beta chains listed next were all sequenced from one sample in a study of OX40 agonist ivuxolimab in advanced cancers. Clones were sequenced by immunoSEQ multiplex PCR, and TCRdb holds only the in-frame ones, with some missing. This sample has approximately 100,000 clones, with around nine tenths found just once. Specimen: CD4+ or CD8+ T cells sorted from blood, collected in a trial of the OX40 agonist ivuxolimab. The receptors come from an adult with an advanced solid tumor such as melanoma, head and neck, liver or kidney cancer.

The rearrangement joins TRBV28 to TRBJ1-2; D possibly corresponds to TRBD1 (6 bases). The germline V and J ends were trimmed by 3 bases and 5 bases, with 16 bases remaining between them. The CDR3 covers 15 residues. The germline V gene encodes CDR1 MDHEN and CDR2 SYDVKM. CDR3 residues: CASSLATGLVYGYTF. The CDR3 DNA reads as TGTGCCAGCAGTTTGGCTACAGGGTTAGTGTATGGCTACACCTTC.

The V and J genes are TRBV18 and TRBJ1-4; no definite D call. Germline V gives CDR1 KGHSH, CDR2 LQKENI. The CDR3 extends over 15 amino acids. V dropped 2 bases and J dropped 5 bases, with 12 bases sitting between them. The CDR3 DNA is TGTGCCAGCTCACCAGGGCAGGAGAGGAATGAAAAACTGTTTTTT. Its protein is CASSPGQERNEKLFF.

The chain couples TRBV7-2 to TRBJ1-2; unclear D gene. This CDR3 region has 13 residues. Looked up from germline, CDR1 is SGHTA and CDR2 is FQGNSA. With 5 bases removed from V and 8 bases from J, the gap between germline ends came to 15 bases. The CDR3 DNA follows: TGTGCCAGCAGCCCCGGGCGTGCGGAGGGCTACACCTTC. It codes for CASSPGRAEGYTF.

The rearrangement joins TRBV18 to TRBJ2-6; D gene unclear. CDR1 is KGHSH and CDR2 is LQKENI in the germline V gene. The V and J ends lost 4 bases and 2 bases respectively, with 9 bases between them. The CDR3 runs 15 residues. The CDR3 DNA reads as TGTGCCAGCTCACAGAATAGGGCTGGGGCCAACGTCCTGACTTTC. Protein: CASSQNRAGANVLTF.

V gene TRBV27 combines with J gene TRBJ1-2; 8 bases agree with TRBD1. J lost 2 bases, V lost 2 bases, and 4 bases had no gene match. The CDR3 sequence is 15 residues long. Germline V gives CDR1 MNHEY, CDR2 SMNVEV (reference sequence). CDR3 sequence reads: CASSLQGQANYGYTF. The CDR3 bases are TGTGCCAGCAGTTTACAGGGACAGGCCAACTATGGCTACACCTTC.

The genes are TRBV10-3 and TRBJ2-7; a possible D gene is TRBD1 (6 bases). From germline, CDR1 is ENHRY and CDR2 SYGVKD. The CDR3 contains 12 residues. V lost 5 bases and J lost 7, with 12 bases in between. CDR3 loop: CAISRTEGEQYF. The CDR3 coding sequence is TGTGCCATCAGTAGGACAGAGGGTGAGCAGTACTTC.

Here the CDR3 DNA reads TGTGCCATCAGAGTTACCGAGACTGATACTGAAGCTTTCTTT. Translated, it gives CAIRVTETDTEAFF. The V and J genes are TRBV10-3 and TRBJ1-1; D unclear. From germline, CDR1 is ENHRY and CDR2 SYGVKD. V lost 6 bases to trimming and J lost 5 bases, with 16 bases between them. The CDR3 loop spans 14 amino acids.

V gene TRBV30 combines with J gene TRBJ2-5, with 9 bases lining up with TRBD2. This CDR3 is 14 amino acids long. Germline lookup yields CDR1 GTSNPN and CDR2 SVGIG (reference sequence). The J segment lost 9 bases and the V segment lost 2 bases, leaving 10 bases of the junction unmatched. The CDR3 DNA reads TGTGCCTGGAGTCAGAAGCGGGGGGAACGGCCCCAGTACTTC. This translates into CAWSQKRGERPQYF.

The chain couples TRBV6-1 to TRBJ1-2; 7 bases agree with TRBD1. The CDR3 is made up of 15 amino acids. The ends lost 5 bases at V and 2 bases at J; junction bases unmatched: 8. Germline CDR1 reads MNHNS; CDR2 reads SASEGT. The CDR3 nucleotides are TGTGCCAGCAGTCATCCGGGACAGTTGAACTATGGCTACACCTTC. This translates into CASSHPGQLNYGYTF.

This sequence joins TRBV27 and TRBJ2-1, with no clear D. Between the trimmed V and J ends, which lost 4 bases and 8 bases, there was a span of 12 bases. The CDR3 has 13 residues. Germline V gives CDR1 MNHEY, CDR2 SMNVEV (reference sequence). The CDR3 DNA reads as TGTGCCAGCAGTTCTGTGGGGATCCATGAGCAGTTCTTC. Protein product: CASSSVGIHEQFF.